Shown below are 31 T cell receptor beta chains from a single sample sequenced in a study of T cell responses to AZD1222 COVID-19 vaccine. This table comes from immunoSEQ multiplex PCR, and its TCRdb copy is limited to in-frame clones, with some not included. The table has roughly 150,000 clones, more than 70% seen once. Material: peripheral blood, obtained on day 0 of AZD1222 vaccination. The receptors stem from an adult in good health.

The rearrangement links TRBV18 to TRBJ2-7, with TRBD1 matching over 12 bases. Germline loops: CDR1 KGHSH, CDR2 LQKENI. The CDR3 extends over 15 amino acids. The V gene end was trimmed by 2 bases and the J gene end by 7 bases; junction bases not matched to a gene: 6. The CDR3 region is CASSPGTGGLGEQYF. The CDR3 coding sequence is TGTGCCAGCTCACCAGGGACAGGGGGCTTGGGAGAGCAGTACTTC.

The J gene is TRBJ2-7, the V gene TRBV7-2; TRBD1 matches at 9 bases. Germline values: CDR1 SGHTA, CDR2 FQGNSA. The V and J ends lost 5 bases and 2 bases, in that order; junction bases with no gene match: 7. This CDR3 has 15 residues. CDR3: CASSLGQGSTYEQYF. DNA for the CDR3: TGTGCCAGCAGCCTCGGACAGGGGAGCACCTACGAGCAGTACTTC.

This rearrangement joins TRBV28 to TRBJ1-1, with TRBD1 as a possible D gene (5 bases). Germline-derived CDR1 and CDR2 are MDHEN and SYDVKM. V dropped 6 bases and J dropped 1 base, with 15 bases sitting between them. This CDR3 is built from 15 residues. CDR3 loop: CASRNRRIENTEAFF. The CDR3 nucleotides read TGTGCCAGCAGAAACAGGAGAATTGAGAACACTGAAGCTTTCTTT.

The gene calls are TRBV5-1 and TRBJ2-7, with D possibly called TRBD1 or TRBD2 (5 bases each). Trimming removed 2 bases at V and 5 bases at J, with 17 bases between. This CDR3 is 15 amino acids long. CDR1 is SGHRS and CDR2 is YFSETQ in the germline V gene. CDR3 nucleotide sequence: TGCGCCAGCAGCTTCACCCCCGGGGCCAAAAACGAGCAGTACTTC. Its protein product is CASSFTPGAKNEQYF.

This rearrangement joins TRBV25-1 to TRBJ1-3, with D possibly TRBD1 on 5 matching bases. CDR1 is MGHDK, CDR2 SYGVNS, per germline. Trimming shortened V by 2 bases and J by 9 bases, and 23 bases separated the two germline ends. CDR3 length: 17 amino acids. The CDR3 coding sequence is TGTGCCAGCAGTGAAGGCCCCGGGGACGAGTCCGAGGGCACCATATATTTT. Its translation: CASSEGPGDESEGTIYF.

The chain joins TRBV30 to TRBJ2-7; possibly TRBD1 for D (5 bases). This CDR3 is 12 amino acids long. The germline V gene has CDR1 GTSNPN and CDR2 SVGIG (reference sequence). The germline V and J ends were trimmed by 8 bases and 7 bases, with 18 bases remaining between them. The CDR3 coding sequence is TGTGCCCTAGGGGCGGCCCTCGGGGAGCAGTACTTC. Amino acids: CALGAALGEQYF.

This clone has a count of ten or more. The rearrangement uses TRBV6-4 and TRBJ2-3; a weak D match, TRBD2 (7 bases). V dropped 2 bases and J dropped 2 bases, with 8 bases sitting between them. Germline CDR1 and CDR2: MRHNA and SNTAGT. The CDR3 sequence is 14 residues long. This CDR3 reads CASSDGGATDTQYF. DNA for the CDR3: TGTGCCAGCAGTGACGGGGGGGCCACAGATACGCAGTATTTT.

The chain has TRBV28 and TRBJ2-7; D may correspond to TRBD1 or TRBD2 (5 bases each). Germline V gives CDR1 MDHEN, CDR2 SYDVKM. The CDR3 consists of 16 residues. V gave up 8 bases and J gave up 5 bases, with 25 bases separating them. CDR3 residues: CASRGASYRYVDEQYF. The CDR3 DNA is TGTGCCAGCCGAGGGGCCTCGTACAGGTACGTCGACGAGCAGTACTTC.

The chain employs TRBV28 and TRBJ1-4, with unresolved D. V lost 4 bases and J 7 bases, leaving 10 bases between the germline ends. The germline CDR1 and CDR2 sequences are MDHEN and SYDVKM. The CDR3 runs to 13 residues. CDR3 sequence: CASSSHRVEKLFF. Here the CDR3 DNA reads TGTGCCAGCAGTTCCCACAGAGTTGAAAAACTGTTTTTT.

The chain carries TRBV28 and TRBJ1-2; D ambiguous. The CDR3 runs 12 residues. Looked up from germline, CDR1 is MDHEN and CDR2 is SYDVKM. V lost 5 bases and J lost 7, with 11 bases in between. CDR3 nucleotide sequence: TGTGCCAGCAGTCAAGTGTCCCTTGGCTACACCTTC. It encodes CASSQVSLGYTF.

This chain connects TRBV24-1 to TRBJ2-5; 9 nucleotides agree with TRBD1. The trim removed 1 base at V and 1 base at J, leaving 3 bases unmatched. Germline V lookup: CDR1 KGHDR, CDR2 SFDVKD. This CDR3 comprises 16 residues. The DNA for the CDR3 is TGTGCCACCAGTGATTTAGGACAGGGGAGCCAAGAGACCCAGTACTTC. This encodes CATSDLGQGSQETQYF.

CDR3 DNA sequence: TGTGCCACTGATCCCAGGGTCGGACTTGGAAGCAATCAGCCCCAGCATTTT. Amino acid sequence: CATDPRVGLGSNQPQHF. V usage is TRBV28 and J usage is TRBJ1-5; the D gene is possibly TRBD1 (5 bases). Per the germline V gene, CDR1 is MDHEN and CDR2 is SYDVKM. Trimming shortened V by 10 bases and J by 1 base, and 23 bases separated the two germline ends. The CDR3 spans 17 residues.

This chain uses TRBV10-3 with TRBJ1-6; D is unclear. Germline CDR1 is ENHRY and CDR2 is SYGVKD. Deletions cut 3 bases from V and 0 bases from J, with 6 bases between. The CDR3 is made up of 15 amino acids. CDR3 in amino acids: CAISDEGSYNSPLHF. For the CDR3, the DNA is TGTGCCATCAGTGACGAGGGCTCCTATAATTCACCCCTCCACTTT.

This clone was picked up one time. The J gene is TRBJ2-7, the V gene TRBV6-5; maybe TRBD1 (6 bases). Germline V CDR1 and CDR2: MNHEY, SVGAGI. V was trimmed by 6 bases and J by 1 base, leaving 13 bases between them. This CDR3 comprises 14 residues. CDR3 DNA sequence: TGTGCCAGCAGCGCCCTTGGGACATCCTACGAGCAGTACTTC. Protein: CASSALGTSYEQYF.

The chain uses TRBV6-4 and TRBJ2-5; 8 nucleotides match TRBD2. CDR3 length: 13 residues. V gave up 4 bases and J gave up 4 bases; unmatched junction bases: 2. Germline CDR1 is MRHNA and CDR2 is SNTAGT. In DNA, the CDR3 is TGTGCCAGCAGTGTCCTAGCGGGAGAGACCCAGTACTTC. Translated: CASSVLAGETQYF.

In nucleotides, the CDR3 is TGTGCCAGTAGTACGGACAGGGGCCGGGAGCTGTTTTTT. Protein: CASSTDRGRELFF. The chain links TRBV19 to TRBJ2-2; 9 nucleotides match TRBD1. V was pared by 4 bases and J by 9 bases, with 3 bases of the junction left unmatched. This CDR3 has 13 residues. Germline V lookup: CDR1 LNHDA, CDR2 SQIVND (reference sequence).

The chain recombines TRBV3-1 (or the pseudogene TRBV3-2) with TRBJ2-7; 9 bases align to TRBD1. CDR3 length: 15 residues. V dropped 1 base and J dropped 3; count of bases not matched to a gene: 4. CDR1 and CDR2 (germline): LGHDT, YNNKEL (reference sequence). CDR3 sequence reads: CASSQARGQGYEQYF. Written as DNA, the CDR3 is TGTGCCAGCAGCCAAGCTCGGGGACAGGGCTACGAGCAGTACTTC.

This rearrangement joins TRBV24-1 to TRBJ1-2, with D perhaps TRBD1 (6 bases). The V end was cut by 5 bases, the J end by 6 bases, with 12 bases between. Germline V gene sequence: CDR1 KGHDR, CDR2 SFDVKD. CDR3 length equals 13 residues. The CDR3 DNA sequence: TGTGCCACCAGTGGACGGCAGGGGAATGGCTACACCTTC. This codes for CATSGRQGNGYTF.

The CDR3 DNA sequence: TGTGCCAGCAGAGGGCTGGATGGCTACACCTTC. As protein: CASRGLDGYTF. V gene TRBV12-3 or TRBV12-4 combines with J gene TRBJ1-2, with D unresolved. Deletions cut 6 bases from V and 6 bases from J, with 8 bases between. The CDR3 runs 11 residues.

This clone was counted a few times. The genes are TRBV27 and TRBJ2-2; no clear D gene. Trimming took off 2 bases at V and 2 bases at J, with 6 bases between the two ends. Germline values: CDR1 MNHEY, CDR2 SMNVEV (reference sequence). The CDR3 covers 14 residues. CDR3 nucleotide sequence: TGTGCCAGCAGTTTAGGGTCTAACACCGGGGAGCTGTTTTTT. This translates into CASSLGSNTGELFF.

The V and J genes are TRBV7-2 and TRBJ1-6; D ambiguous. The germline V gene has CDR1 SGHTA and CDR2 FQGNSA. The V end was cut by 5 bases, the J end by 4 bases, with 9 bases between. CDR3 length equals 14 residues. CDR3 nucleotide sequence: TGTGCCAGCAGCATTAAGATTTATAATTCACCCCTCCACTTT. Translation: CASSIKIYNSPLHF.

The chain carries TRBV30 and TRBJ1-1, with D unresolved. Trimming left V 2 bases short and J 8 bases short, with 15 bases between. CDR1 and CDR2 from the germline V gene are GTSNPN and SVGIG (reference sequence). The CDR3 runs 13 residues. The CDR3 sequence is CAWSFSSGSEAFF. In DNA form, the CDR3 reads TGTGCCTGGAGTTTTTCATCGGGGTCCGAAGCTTTCTTT.

The chain links TRBV3-1 (or the pseudogene TRBV3-2) to TRBJ1-2; no firm D call. Trimming cost V 3 bases and J 4 bases, with 9 bases left between them. Germline V gene data show CDR1 as LGHDT and CDR2 as YNNKEL (reference sequence). The length of the CDR3 is 13 residues. CDR3 sequence reads: CASSQKGTYGYTF. The CDR3 DNA reads TGTGCCAGCAGCCAGAAGGGCACCTATGGCTACACCTTC.

This clone is a singleton in its sample. The rearrangement uses TRBV5-8 and TRBJ1-4; D uncertain. This CDR3 comprises 15 residues. The V end was cut by 5 bases, the J end by 0 bases, with 11 bases between. Germline values: CDR1 SGHTS, CDR2 YDEGEE. The chain's CDR3 is CASSRVVATNEKLFF. CDR3 bases: TGTGCCAGCAGTCGCGTGGTTGCAACTAATGAAAAACTGTTTTTT.

This clone was found a few times. The rearrangement joins TRBV18 to TRBJ2-2; 9 bases map to TRBD1. Germline lookup yields CDR1 KGHSH and CDR2 LQKENI. This CDR3 is 14 amino acids long. The ends lost 5 bases at V and 6 bases at J; junction bases unmatched: 4. CDR3 bases: TGTGCCAGCTCATCACAGGGGGCATCCGGGGAGCTGTTTTTT. Translating gives CASSSQGASGELFF.

J is TRBJ2-1 and V is TRBV5-5; a possible D gene is TRBD2 (5 bases). CDR3 length equals 17 residues. V lost 5 bases and J 4 bases, leaving 22 bases between the germline ends. Looked up from germline, CDR1 is SGHKS and CDR2 is YYEKEE (reference sequence). This CDR3 is CASSLRAVLGSYNEQFF. In DNA form, the CDR3 reads TGTGCCAGCAGTCTGAGAGCGGTATTGGGCTCTTACAATGAGCAGTTCTTC.

The chain uses TRBV5-8 and TRBJ1-5; 9 positions agree with TRBD1. With 5 bases clipped from V and 5 bases from J, the junction kept 8 bases outside the gene matches. CDR1 SGHTS and CDR2 YDEGEE come from the germline V gene. The CDR3 consists of 15 residues. CDR3 sequence: CASRPRGTGHQPQHF. The CDR3 nucleotides read TGTGCCAGCAGACCCCGTGGGACAGGGCATCAGCCCCAGCATTTT.

J is TRBJ1-1 and V is TRBV11-3; 7 positions match TRBD1. The germline gives CDR1 SGHNT, CDR2 YENEEA. The CDR3 spans 13 residues. V trimming: 5 bases; J trimming: 5 bases; junction bases outside the gene matches: 5. The CDR3 bases are TGTGCCAGCAGCGAGGGGGCGCATACTGAAGCTTTCTTT. Translated: CASSEGAHTEAFF.

The chain couples TRBV28 to TRBJ1-2; TRBD1 matches at 9 bases. Germline-derived CDR1 and CDR2 are MDHEN and SYDVKM. The CDR3 is 14 amino acids. The J segment lost 6 bases and the V segment lost 3 bases, leaving 5 bases of the junction unmatched. The CDR3 is CASSLGQGGNGYTF. DNA for the CDR3: TGTGCCAGCAGTTTGGGACAGGGAGGGAATGGCTACACCTTC.

The gene calls are TRBV12-3 or TRBV12-4 and TRBJ2-5, with D unresolved. This CDR3 is built from 13 residues. The V and J ends lost 4 bases and 2 bases respectively, with 8 bases between them. CDR3: CASSSRRQETQYF. The CDR3 DNA follows: TGTGCCAGCAGTTCGAGACGGCAAGAGACCCAGTACTTC.

With respect to this clone: Its ends do not fully match the called genes, so a read error is possible. The chain recombines TRBV7-7 with TRBJ2-3, with D perhaps given as TRBD1 or TRBD2 (5 bases each). Germline V lookup: CDR1 SSHAT, CDR2 FNYEAQ (reference sequence). The CDR3 contains 13 residues. In DNA, the CDR3 is TGTGCTAGCAGCTTCTTGGGGGCAGATACGCAGTATTTT. Its translation: CASSFLGADTQYF.